This TCR beta chain was profiled in a study of blood T cell repertoires in COVID-19. Background on the study: From the United States, Italy and Spain came samples of acute and convalescent COVID-19. Nucleic acid was either cDNA or gDNA, and it came from T cells, B-cell-depleted T cells, or PBMCs.

The CDR3 extends over 14 amino acids. The assay was immunoSEQ multiplex PCR, and TCRdb's table has in-frame clones only and misses some. The table lists around 250,000 clones, approximately 91% of them singletons. The genes are TRBV21-1 and TRBJ2-7; the listed D gene, TRBD2, was not tested against the DNA. TRBV21-1 is recorded as a pseudogene. Input material: peripheral blood. This TCR was recovered from a woman between 40 and 55 years old who had recovered from COVID-19. In DNA form, the CDR3 reads TGTGCCAGCAGCCCCTACAGGGAGGGGGGAGAGCAGTACTTC. Translating it yields CASSPYREGGEQYF.